Included here is one T cell receptor beta chain sequence, with context. Its antigen is as yet unknown. The data originate from a study of cytomegalovirus exposure and HLA in healthy donors. Overall study findings and caveats: With further analysis later on, most CMV-associated TCR beta chains appeared HLA-restricted. It was likely that a cluster of highly shared sequence variants was a sequencing artifact. Another analysis was done later, and it associated roughly 15,000 TCR beta sequences with HLA alleles at 0.05 false discovery rate. There were reportedly fewer N-insertions in an Asian-associated ancestry cluster than the roughly 700-donor mean, in a later analysis.

Primers: 60 Vbeta forward and 13 Jbeta reverse. Measured with immunoSEQ multiplex PCR; TCRdb has only the in-frame clones, and not every one. The repertoire holds around 100,000 clones, with about 60% as singletons. Germline V gives CDR1 GTSNPN, CDR2 SVGIG (reference sequence). This CDR3 is 17 amino acids long. Unmatched junction bases numbered 16, after V lost 6 bases and J lost 5 bases. This chain uses TRBV30 with TRBJ2-2; 9 bases map to TRBD2. Sequenced: PBMCs. The source of this sequence is a woman aged 25-40 years in good health and CMV-seronegative. The CDR3 coding sequence is TGTGCCTGCCTACAGGGAAATAGCGGGAGTGGGACCGGGGAGCTGTTTTTT. It specifies CACLQGNSGSGTGELFF.